The clone carrying this TCR beta chain was recorded at least ten times. What it binds is not known. Time point given: persistent/refractory GD, antithyroid drugs over 5 years with positive TRAb. Construction of the TCR library relied on RNA isolated from PBMCs. V lost 4 bases and J lost 2, with 14 bases in between. This CDR3 is built from 15 residues. This specimen comes from a study of regulatory T cells in long-lasting Graves disease. The wider study: Over-5-year antithyroid drug use with positive TSH receptor antibodies defined persistent Graves' disease in the study.

With iRepertoire HTBI primers and Arm-PCR of CDR3 regions, TCR beta libraries were built. One entry per CDR3 protein, called by TCRdb with MiXCR from the multiplex PCR reads. This table holds about 470,000 distinct CDR3 sequences, around 20% found once. The study, taken as a whole, reports: Tissue studied was limited to peripheral blood, excluding thyroid tissue.

The sequenced sample was peripheral blood mononuclear cells (PBMCs), obtained when the disease was refractory, from a patient treated with antithyroid drugs. This rearrangement joins TRBV12-3 or TRBV12-4 to TRBJ1-1; D perhaps matches TRBD1 (6 bases). This sequence was found in a female donor with Graves disease. The CDR3: CASSSLTGINTEAFF. The CDR3 nucleotides are TGTGCCAGCAGTTCCTTGACAGGAATAAACACTGAAGCTTTCTTT.